This T cell receptor beta chain comes out of a study of CD8+ T cells in alopecia areata. Overall study context: Each of the treated patients was given oral tofacitinib, 5 to 10 mg twice daily, for moderate-to-severe alopecia areata. People stayed on tofacitinib for 6 to 18 months, then stopped the drug for 6 months.

Specimens obtained from alopecia areata patients comprised lesional scalp punch biopsies and peripheral blood. This CDR3 is built from 17 residues. Germline values: CDR1 MNHNS, CDR2 SASEGT. V shed 1 base and J shed 2 bases, with 15 bases lying between them. Overall study results and limits: In patients, TCRs were shared less clearly than in mice, and HLA may possibly be involved.

After isolation, RNA underwent reverse transcription to generate cDNA as the sequencing template. Profiling relied on immunoSEQ multiplex PCR, and the TCRdb table lists in-frame clones only, not all of them. The sample shows about 200,000 clones, roughly 57% of them seen only once. To note about this clone: Its antigen is currently unknown.

The gene calls are TRBV6-1 and TRBJ1-5; tentative D call: TRBD1 (5 bases). The sequence came from a human donor with alopecia areata. The source was CD4+ T cells sorted from blood, collected at week 0. CDR3 sequence: CASSEDFSRVGNQPQHF. The CDR3 nucleotides read TGTGCCAGCAGTGAAGACTTTTCCAGGGTTGGCAATCAGCCCCAGCATTTT.